This T cell receptor (beta chain) came from a study of cytomegalovirus exposure and HLA in healthy donors. Study results and limitations: TCR beta V segments were, for the most part, productive about 87% or about 30% of the time in an earlier analysis.

Use of 60 Vbeta and 13 Jbeta primers characterized the PCR. Measured with immunoSEQ multiplex PCR; TCRdb has only the in-frame clones, and not every one. The table lists around 85,000 clones, 70% to 85% of them singletons. Worth noting for this clone: As yet, its antigen is unknown.

All donors participated as healthy donors of bone marrow. Nominally healthy donors provided the samples, though records likely missed some immune exposures. The CDR3 totals 15 residues. Trimming removed 1 base at V and 5 bases at J, with 14 bases between. Per germline, CDR1 MGHRA and CDR2 YSYEKL. Specimen: PBMCs. This receptor was identified in a man between 25 and 39 years old in good health and CMV-seropositive. This chain uses TRBV4-1 with TRBJ1-2; D gene ambiguous. CDR3 loop: CASSQGNYGGYGYTF. The CDR3 coding sequence is TGCGCCAGCAGCCAAGGGAACTACGGCGGATATGGCTACACCTTC.